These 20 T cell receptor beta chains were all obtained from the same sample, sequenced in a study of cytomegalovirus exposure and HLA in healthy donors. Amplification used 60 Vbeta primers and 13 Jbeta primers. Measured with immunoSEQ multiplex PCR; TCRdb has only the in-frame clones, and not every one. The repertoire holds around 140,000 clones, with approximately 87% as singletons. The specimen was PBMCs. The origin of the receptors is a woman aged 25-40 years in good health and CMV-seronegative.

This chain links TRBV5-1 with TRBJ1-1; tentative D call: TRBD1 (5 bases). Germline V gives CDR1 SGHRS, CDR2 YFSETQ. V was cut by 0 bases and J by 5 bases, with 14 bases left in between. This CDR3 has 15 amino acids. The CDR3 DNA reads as TGCGCCAGCAGCTTGGTTCGGCAGGGCAGGACTGAAGCTTTCTTT. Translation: CASSLVRQGRTEAFF.

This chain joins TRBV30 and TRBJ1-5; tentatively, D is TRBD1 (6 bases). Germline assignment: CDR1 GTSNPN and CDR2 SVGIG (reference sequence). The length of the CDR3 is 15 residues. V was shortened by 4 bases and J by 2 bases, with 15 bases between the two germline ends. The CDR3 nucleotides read TGTGCCTGGACTCCCCCGGACAGAGGCAATCAGCCCCAGCATTTT. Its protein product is CAWTPPDRGNQPQHF.

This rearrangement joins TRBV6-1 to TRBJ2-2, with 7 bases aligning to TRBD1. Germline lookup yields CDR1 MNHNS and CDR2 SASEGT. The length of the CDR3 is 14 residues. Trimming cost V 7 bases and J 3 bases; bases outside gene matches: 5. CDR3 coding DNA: TGTGCCAGCAAAGACAGGGCGGACACCGGGGAGCTGTTTTTT. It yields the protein CASKDRADTGELFF.

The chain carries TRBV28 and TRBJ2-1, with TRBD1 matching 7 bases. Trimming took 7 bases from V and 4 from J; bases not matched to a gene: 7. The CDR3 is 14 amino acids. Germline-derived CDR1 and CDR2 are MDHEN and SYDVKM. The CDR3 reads CASTEPGQYNEQFF. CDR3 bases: TGTGCCAGCACCGAACCGGGACAGTACAATGAGCAGTTCTTC.

CDR3 DNA sequence: TGTGCCAGCAGCTTAATACAGGGGGATACCGGGGAGCTGTTTTTT. Amino acid sequence: CASSLIQGDTGELFF. The genes are TRBV7-2 and TRBJ2-2, with 8 positions matching TRBD1. CDR1 SGHTA and CDR2 FQGNSA come from the germline V gene. The CDR3 has 15 residues. V shed 2 bases, J shed 5 bases, and the junction held 4 bases outside the gene matches.

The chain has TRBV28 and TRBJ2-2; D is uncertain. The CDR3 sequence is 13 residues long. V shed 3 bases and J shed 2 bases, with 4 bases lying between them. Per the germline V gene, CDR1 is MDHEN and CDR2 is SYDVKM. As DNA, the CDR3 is TGTGCCAGCAGTTTCCTAAACACCGGGGAGCTGTTTTTT. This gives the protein CASSFLNTGELFF.

CDR3: CASSYRSGTSGHIFNEQFF. CDR3 bases: TGTGCCAGCAGCTATAGATCGGGGACTAGCGGGCACATCTTCAATGAGCAGTTCTTC. The V call is TRBV11-2, the J call TRBJ2-1, with 12 bases identical to TRBD2. The CDR3 sequence is 19 residues long. The V gene's germline CDR1 is SGHAT and CDR2 FQNNGV. V shed 4 bases and J 6 bases; nucleotides not matched to a gene: 16.

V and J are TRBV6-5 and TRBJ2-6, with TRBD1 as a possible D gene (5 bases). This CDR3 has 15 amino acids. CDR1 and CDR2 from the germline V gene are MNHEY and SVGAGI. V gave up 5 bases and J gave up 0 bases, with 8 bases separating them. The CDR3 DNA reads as TGTGCCAGCAGTACGACAGACTCTGGGGCCAACGTCCTGACTTTC. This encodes CASSTTDSGANVLTF.

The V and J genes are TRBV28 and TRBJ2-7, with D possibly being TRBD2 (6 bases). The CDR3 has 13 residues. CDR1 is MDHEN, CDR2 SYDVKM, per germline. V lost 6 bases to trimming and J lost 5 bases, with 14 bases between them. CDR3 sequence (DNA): TGTGCCAGCAGGAGTGGGGGGTTCAACGAGCAGTACTTC. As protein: CASRSGGFNEQYF.

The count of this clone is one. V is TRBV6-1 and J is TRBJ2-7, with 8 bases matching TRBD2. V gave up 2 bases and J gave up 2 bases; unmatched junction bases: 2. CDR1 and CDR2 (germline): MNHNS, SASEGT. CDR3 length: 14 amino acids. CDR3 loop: CASSESGGAYEQYF. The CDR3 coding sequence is TGTGCCAGCAGTGAAAGCGGGGGAGCCTACGAGCAGTACTTC.

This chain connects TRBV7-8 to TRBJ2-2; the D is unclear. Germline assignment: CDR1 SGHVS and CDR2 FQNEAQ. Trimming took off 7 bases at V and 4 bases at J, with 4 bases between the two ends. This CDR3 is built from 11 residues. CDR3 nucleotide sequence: TGTGCCAGCACTAGCACCGGGGAGCTGTTTTTT. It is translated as CASTSTGELFF. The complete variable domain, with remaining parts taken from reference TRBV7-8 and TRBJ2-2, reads GAGVSQSPRYKVAKRGQDVALRCDPISGHVSLFWYQQALGQGPEFLTYFQNEAQLDKSGLPSDRFFAERPEGSVSTLKIQRTQQEDSAVYLCASTSTGELFFGEGSRLTVL.

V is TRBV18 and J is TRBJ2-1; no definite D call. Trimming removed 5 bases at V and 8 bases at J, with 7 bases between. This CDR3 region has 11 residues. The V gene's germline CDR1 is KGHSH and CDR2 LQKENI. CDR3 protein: CASSMADEQFF. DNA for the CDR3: TGTGCCAGCTCAATGGCGGATGAGCAGTTCTTC.

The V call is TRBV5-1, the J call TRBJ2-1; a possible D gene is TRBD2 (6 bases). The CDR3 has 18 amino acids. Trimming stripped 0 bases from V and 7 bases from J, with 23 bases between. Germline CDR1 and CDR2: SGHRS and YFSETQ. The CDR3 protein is CASSLEPISGGVQNEQFF. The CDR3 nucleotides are TGCGCCAGCAGCTTGGAACCGATTAGCGGTGGGGTACAAAATGAGCAGTTCTTC.

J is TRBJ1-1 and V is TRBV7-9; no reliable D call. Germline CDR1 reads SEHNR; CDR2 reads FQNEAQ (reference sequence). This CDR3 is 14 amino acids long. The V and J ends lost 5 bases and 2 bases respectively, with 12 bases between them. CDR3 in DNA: TGTGCCAGCAGCCCCCCAGAGGATAACACTGAAGCTTTCTTT. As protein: CASSPPEDNTEAFF.

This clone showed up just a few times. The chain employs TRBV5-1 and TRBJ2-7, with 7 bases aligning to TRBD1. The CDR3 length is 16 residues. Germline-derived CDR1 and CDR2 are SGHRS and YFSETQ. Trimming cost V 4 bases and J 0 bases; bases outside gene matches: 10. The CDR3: CASSTTGVPLSYEQYF. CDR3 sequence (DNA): TGCGCCAGCAGCACAACAGGGGTCCCCCTCTCCTACGAGCAGTACTTC.

The DNA for the CDR3 is TGTGCCAGTAGTATGTGGGGACAGGGTCCTGAAAAACTGTTTTTT. Translated: CASSMWGQGPEKLFF. The V gene is TRBV19, the J gene TRBJ1-4; 9 bases are shared with TRBD1. Germline loops: CDR1 LNHDA, CDR2 SQIVND (reference sequence). The junction had 6 bases not matched to a gene; V was cut back by 3 bases and J by 7 bases. CDR3 size: 15 residues.

CDR3 loop: CASSLPRGGLNTEAFF. CDR3 bases: TGTGCCAGCAGCTTACCCAGGGGTGGGTTGAACACTGAAGCTTTCTTT. V is TRBV7-9 and J is TRBJ1-1; D perhaps matches TRBD1 (6 bases). Deletions cut 2 bases from V and 0 bases from J, with 13 bases between. There are 16 residues in the CDR3. Germline values: CDR1 SEHNR, CDR2 FQNEAQ (reference sequence).

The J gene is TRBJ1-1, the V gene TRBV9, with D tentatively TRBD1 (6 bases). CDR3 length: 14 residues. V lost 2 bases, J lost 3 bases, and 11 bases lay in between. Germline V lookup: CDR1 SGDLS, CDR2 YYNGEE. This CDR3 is CASSVGQWDTEAFF. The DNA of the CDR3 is TGTGCCAGCAGCGTCGGACAGTGGGACACTGAAGCTTTCTTT. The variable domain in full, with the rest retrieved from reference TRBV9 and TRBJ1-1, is DSGVTQTPKHLITATGQRVTLRCSPRSGDLSVYWYQQSLDQGLQFLIQYYNGEERAKGNILERFSAQQFPDLHSELNLSSLELGDSALYFCASSVGQWDTEAFFGQGTRLTVV.

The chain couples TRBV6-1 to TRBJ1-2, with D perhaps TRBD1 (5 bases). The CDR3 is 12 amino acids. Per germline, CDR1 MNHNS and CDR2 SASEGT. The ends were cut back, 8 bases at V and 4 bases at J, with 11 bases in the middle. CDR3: CASAGRGYGYTF. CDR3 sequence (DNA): TGTGCCAGCGCGGGACGGGGCTATGGCTACACCTTC.

The CDR3 is CASSFGYNEQFF. The CDR3 nucleotides are TGTGCCAGCAGTTTCGGCTACAATGAGCAGTTCTTC. The V and J genes are TRBV27 and TRBJ2-1; no firm D call. Trimming cost V 3 bases and J 3 bases, with 3 bases left between them. Looked up from germline, CDR1 is MNHEY and CDR2 is SMNVEV (reference sequence). The CDR3 runs 12 residues.